The present TCR beta chain was sequenced within a study of blood T cell repertoires in COVID-19. Study-wide background: Sample material is recorded as cDNA or gDNA derived from T cells, B-cell-depleted T cells, or PBMCs.

This clone was detected a few times. Here immunoSEQ multiplex PCR was the method, and the copy in TCRdb shows in-frame clones only, minus some. The repertoire holds 300,000 to 350,000 clones, with 85% to 90% as singletons. Before being deemed recovered, Cohort 3 donors had two negative PCRs, clearance, or symptom resolution. The TCR was taken from a woman in her twenties or thirties who had recovered from COVID-19. The specimen sequenced was PBMCs or T cells enriched from blood (not recorded which).

CDR3 residues: CASRTGEHNSPLHF. As DNA, the CDR3 is TGTGCCAGCAGGACAGGGGAGCATAATTCACCCCTCCACTTT. V gene TRBV3-1 (or the pseudogene TRBV3-2) combines with J gene TRBJ1-6, with 8 bases fitting TRBD1. Germline V CDR1 and CDR2: LGHDT, YNNKEL (reference sequence). V lost 6 bases and J lost 5; bases outside the gene matches: 3. The CDR3 is made up of 14 amino acids.